These 26 T cell receptor beta chains originate from one sample sequenced in a study of blood T cell repertoires in COVID-19. TCRdb's copy holds only in-frame clones and misses some; the assay was immunoSEQ multiplex PCR. The sample lists 350,000 to 550,000 clones; 75% to 90% were seen once. Sequenced sample: PBMCs or T cells enriched from blood (not recorded which). The receptor set was obtained from a man aged 25-40 years who had recovered from COVID-19.

The chain recombines TRBV5-4 with TRBJ2-5; TRBD2 agrees at 7 bases. The germline V gene has CDR1 SGHNT and CDR2 YYREEE (reference sequence). The CDR3 length is 14 residues. J was trimmed by 5 bases and V by 3 bases; bases with no gene match: 7. In DNA, the CDR3 is TGTGCCAGCAGCTCATGGGAGGGTTGGGAGACCCAGTACTTC. Protein product: CASSSWEGWETQYF. The variable domain in full, completed from reference TRBV5-4 and TRBJ2-5, reads ETGVTQSPTHLIKTRGQQVTLRCSSQSGHNTVSWYQQALGQGPQFIFQYYREEENGRGNFPPRFSGLQFPNYSSELNVNALELDDSALYLCASSSWEGWETQYFGPGTRLLVL.

V gene TRBV7-9 combines with J gene TRBJ2-4, with TRBD1 matching over 7 bases. This CDR3 comprises 14 residues. V lost 4 bases, J lost 2 bases, and 2 bases stayed unmatched. Germline V gene lookup returns CDR1 SEHNR and CDR2 FQNEAQ (reference sequence). The DNA of the CDR3 is TGTGCCAGCAGCTCGACAGGGACCAAAAACATTCAGTACTTC. Protein product: CASSSTGTKNIQYF.

The chain uses TRBV11-2 and TRBJ1-6; tentatively, D is TRBD1 (6 bases). Trimming shortened V by 5 bases and J by 9 bases, and 17 bases separated the two germline ends. Germline V CDR1 and CDR2: SGHAT, FQNNGV. The CDR3 is made up of 15 amino acids. CDR3 amino acids: CASSPLGTSGSPLHF. DNA of the CDR3: TGTGCCAGCAGCCCGTTAGGGACAAGTGGTTCACCCCTCCACTTT.

The chain has TRBV5-1 and TRBJ1-1; D is ambiguous. Germline V lookup: CDR1 SGHRS, CDR2 YFSETQ. Trimming took 1 base from V and 1 from J, leaving 8 bases between them. The CDR3 runs to 14 residues. The chain's CDR3 is CASSLMSSNTEAFF. CDR3 DNA: TGCGCCAGCAGCTTGATGTCGTCGAACACTGAAGCTTTCTTT.

The chain has TRBV5-4 and TRBJ2-6; 11 nucleotides line up with TRBD2. CDR1 and CDR2 from the germline V gene are SGHNT and YYREEE (reference sequence). Trimming took 5 bases from V and 2 from J; bases not matched to a gene: 6. This CDR3 region has 17 residues. The CDR3 sequence is CASSLAGGRTGANVLTF. The CDR3 DNA sequence: TGTGCCAGCAGTTTAGCGGGAGGGCGGACTGGGGCCAACGTCCTGACTTTC.

This clone was seen only once. The chain links TRBV6-5 to TRBJ1-3, with a tentative D call TRBD1 (6 bases). This CDR3 comprises 15 residues. Germline V gene sequence: CDR1 MNHEY, CDR2 SVGAGI. Deletions cut 4 bases from V and 0 bases from J, with 10 bases between. The CDR3 here is CASSSDRSSGNTIYF. The CDR3 DNA sequence: TGTGCCAGCAGTTCAGACAGGAGCTCTGGAAACACCATATATTTT.

The rearrangement joins TRBV7-8 to TRBJ1-5, with D possibly matching TRBD1 (5 bases). Germline assignment: CDR1 SGHVS and CDR2 FQNEAQ. V was cut by 1 base and J by 5 bases, with 9 bases left in between. This CDR3 spans 14 amino acids. This CDR3 is CASSLGLRDQPQHF. CDR3 bases: TGTGCCAGCAGCTTAGGGCTCAGGGATCAGCCCCAGCATTTT. Supplemented by reference TRBV7-8 and TRBJ1-5, the full variable domain reads GAGVSQSPRYKVAKRGQDVALRCDPISGHVSLFWYQQALGQGPEFLTYFQNEAQLDKSGLPSDRFFAERPEGSVSTLKIQRTQQEDSAVYLCASSLGLRDQPQHFGDGTRLSIL.

The V call is TRBV2, the J call TRBJ2-7; D is possibly TRBD1 (5 bases). Germline-derived CDR1 and CDR2 are SNHLY and FYNNEI. There are 14 residues in the CDR3. V was cut by 7 bases and J by 5 bases, with 18 bases left in between. The CDR3 loop is CASTWAGWGNEQYF. In DNA, the CDR3 is TGTGCCAGCACCTGGGCCGGTTGGGGCAACGAGCAGTACTTC.

The chain joins TRBV7-9 to TRBJ1-5; D is perhaps TRBD1 (5 bases). Germline CDR1 reads SEHNR; CDR2 reads FQNEAQ (reference sequence). This CDR3 contains 14 residues. V was clipped by 5 bases and J by 2 bases, with 10 bases between them. CDR3 sequence (DNA): TGTGCCAGCAGCCCATTAGGGGGCAATCAGCCCCAGCATTTT. Amino acid sequence: CASSPLGGNQPQHF.

The genes are TRBV10-3 and TRBJ2-7; TRBD2 matches at 10 bases. Germline values: CDR1 ENHRY, CDR2 SYGVKD. J was trimmed by 4 bases and V by 6 bases; bases with no gene match: 9. The CDR3 contains 15 residues. This CDR3 is CAIRSASGRVYEQYF. CDR3 DNA: TGTGCCATCAGATCAGCTAGCGGGAGAGTTTACGAGCAGTACTTC.

As for this clone: One junction end does not reproduce the germline sequence, and a read error may be involved. The chain employs TRBV27 and TRBJ2-7, with D perhaps matching TRBD1 or TRBD2 (5 bases each). This CDR3 has 19 amino acids. Germline V gives CDR1 MNHEY, CDR2 SMNVEV (reference sequence). The CDR3 region has the DNA TGTGCCAGCACTTTACAGGCCATACCTTCCGAGGGTCCCAAGTACGAGCAGTACTTC. It is translated as CASTLQAIPSEGPKYEQYF.

The table lists this clone with a count of one. The chain recombines TRBV7-2 with TRBJ1-2; TRBD1 agrees at 8 bases. Trimming took 6 bases from V and 6 from J; bases not matched to a gene: 6. The CDR3 runs to 13 residues. Germline values: CDR1 SGHTA, CDR2 FQGNSA. The CDR3 DNA follows: TGTGCCAGCAGTCGGACAGGGTCGGATGGCTACACCTTC. Translation gives CASSRTGSDGYTF.

The rearrangement links TRBV4-1 to TRBJ1-1; D unresolved. The V and J ends lost 1 base and 4 bases respectively, with 13 bases between them. The CDR3 runs to 15 residues. Germline loops: CDR1 MGHRA, CDR2 YSYEKL. The CDR3 sequence: CASSQARGMGTEAFF. The CDR3 bases are TGCGCCAGCAGCCAAGCTCGCGGGATGGGCACTGAAGCTTTCTTT.

V usage is TRBV4-1 and J usage is TRBJ2-1; 12 nucleotides line up with TRBD2. In germline, CDR1 is MGHRA, CDR2 YSYEKL. The CDR3 covers 18 residues. V was clipped by 4 bases and J by 4 bases; unmatched bases: 11. CDR3 DNA: TGCGCCAGCAGCCCGCCTTCTTATGGACTAGCGGGATACAATGAGCAGTTCTTC. It specifies CASSPPSYGLAGYNEQFF.

This sequence joins TRBV5-4 and TRBJ2-1; the match to TRBD1 covers 7 bases. V trimming: 3 bases; J trimming: 1 base; junction bases outside the gene matches: 4. CDR1 is SGHNT, CDR2 YYREEE, per germline (reference sequence). The CDR3 spans 15 residues. CDR3 coding DNA: TGTGCCAGCAGCTCCCCGGGACAGTCCTACAATGAGCAGTTCTTC. It yields the protein CASSSPGQSYNEQFF.

The CDR3 is CASSSSGLAHPDTQYF. CDR3 nucleotide sequence: TGTGCCAGCAGTTCCTCGGGACTAGCACATCCAGATACGCAGTATTTT. This sequence joins TRBV6-5 and TRBJ2-3, with 9 bases that match TRBD2. Germline V lookup: CDR1 MNHEY, CDR2 SVGAGI. The J segment lost 4 bases and the V segment lost 4 bases, leaving 9 bases of the junction unmatched. The CDR3 length is 16 residues.

The gene calls are TRBV5-5 and TRBJ2-7; D not certain. The V end was cut by 1 base, the J end by 3 bases, with 11 bases between. The CDR3 length is 14 residues. Germline lookup yields CDR1 SGHKS and CDR2 YYEKEE (reference sequence). CDR3 region: CASSLSNRFYEQYF. The DNA of the CDR3 is TGTGCCAGCAGCTTGTCTAACCGTTTCTACGAGCAGTACTTC.

The genes are TRBV11-2 and TRBJ1-1; D is possibly TRBD1 (5 bases). The V end was cut by 1 base, the J end by 5 bases, with 11 bases between. This CDR3 is 14 amino acids long. Germline CDR1 reads SGHAT; CDR2 reads FQNNGV. CDR3 in DNA: TGTGCCAGCAGCTTAGTCCCAGGGAGGACTGAAGCTTTCTTT. Residues: CASSLVPGRTEAFF.

The rearrangement links TRBV9 to TRBJ2-1; 9 nucleotides line up with TRBD1. The trim removed 4 bases at V and 5 bases at J, leaving 10 bases unmatched. Germline V gives CDR1 SGDLS, CDR2 YYNGEE. The CDR3 runs 16 residues. CDR3 loop: CASSPAGTGFNNEQFF. The CDR3 region has the DNA TGTGCCAGCAGCCCCGCAGGGACAGGGTTTAACAATGAGCAGTTCTTC.

The CDR3 loop reads CASSLGTGGHQPQHF. CDR3 DNA sequence: TGTGCCAGCAGCTTAGGGACAGGGGGGCATCAGCCCCAGCATTTT. This chain joins TRBV7-8 and TRBJ1-5, with 10 bases matching TRBD1. Germline CDR1 reads SGHVS; CDR2 reads FQNEAQ. The length of the CDR3 is 15 residues. V was clipped by 1 base and J by 5 bases; unmatched bases: 2.

V gene TRBV7-3 combines with J gene TRBJ2-7, with 14 bases matching TRBD2. From germline, CDR1 is SGHTA and CDR2 FQGTGA. The CDR3 covers 18 residues. With V trimmed by 5 bases and J by 4 bases, 13 bases remained unmatched. The CDR3 DNA reads TGTGCCAGCAGCGCGCTACCCATCGGGACTAGCGGGAGTTACGAGCAGTACTTC. Amino acid sequence: CASSALPIGTSGSYEQYF.

The chain employs TRBV5-1 and TRBJ2-3; tentative D call: TRBD1 (6 bases). Germline CDR1 SGHRS, CDR2 YFSETQ. The V end lost 3 bases, the J end lost 3 bases, and 20 bases lay between the germline ends. This CDR3 comprises 17 residues. The CDR3 DNA reads TGCGCCAGCAGCTCAACCGGGACAAACTTGGGGACAGATACGCAGTATTTT. Translating gives CASSSTGTNLGTDTQYF.

This rearrangement joins TRBV7-6 to TRBJ1-6, with D possibly matching TRBD1 (5 bases). Trimming took 7 bases from V and 9 from J, leaving 13 bases between them. CDR3 length: 13 amino acids. CDR1 SGHVS and CDR2 FNYEAQ come from the germline V gene. The CDR3 sequence is CASISTQGSPLHF. The CDR3 DNA reads as TGTGCCAGCATCTCCACTCAGGGTTCACCCCTCCACTTT.

The chain carries TRBV28 and TRBJ2-1, with 12 bases fitting TRBD2. With 3 bases clipped from V and 6 bases from J, the junction kept 6 bases outside the gene matches. Germline values: CDR1 MDHEN, CDR2 SYDVKM. This CDR3 has 16 residues. The chain's CDR3 is CASSLGGLAGINEQFF. For the CDR3, the DNA is TGTGCCAGCAGTTTGGGCGGACTAGCGGGAATCAATGAGCAGTTCTTC.

This clone was detected only a few times. The chain employs TRBV2 and TRBJ1-5; D is undetermined. This CDR3 is built from 11 residues. V was cut by 6 bases and J by 6 bases, with 6 bases left in between. CDR1 is SNHLY, CDR2 FYNNEI, per germline. The CDR3 DNA reads TGTGCCAGCAGGTACAGTCAGCCCCAGCATTTT. Translated: CASRYSQPQHF.

The chain uses TRBV7-9 and TRBJ2-7, with 9 bases matching TRBD1. Germline lookup yields CDR1 SEHNR and CDR2 FQNEAQ (reference sequence). V was pared by 4 bases and J by 6 bases, with 4 bases of the junction left unmatched. This CDR3 is built from 13 residues. CDR3: CASSSDRGGEQYF. CDR3 sequence (DNA): TGTGCCAGCAGCTCGGACAGGGGCGGCGAGCAGTACTTC. Full variable domain (rest looked up from reference TRBV7-9 and TRBJ2-7): DTGVSQNPRHKITKRGQNVTFRCDPISEHNRLYWYRQTLGQGPEFLTYFQNEAQLEKSRLLSDRFSAERPKGSFSTLEIQRTEQGDSAMYLCASSSDRGGEQYFGPGTRLTVT.